The following is a T cell receptor beta chain sequence with its context. The target of this receptor is not known. Base qualities are not provided; no much larger clone lies one nucleotide away. TCRbeta CDR3 regions were amplified from genomic DNA by means of the immunoSEQ Assay, a bias-controlled multiplex PCR. The published analysis was carried out like this. Within the assay, amplification of reference gene primers was used to estimate how many nucleated cells each sample contained. Sequence reads were collapsed and filtered to measure the absolute abundance of every unique TCRbeta CDR3 rearrangement. For each sample, productive Simpson clonality was calculated as the square root of Simpson's diversity index across productive rearrangements. The clones in this table, taken by TCRdb from immuneACCESS, are in-frame only. Not every clone is retained; where verified, under half of the shortfall comes from an unresolved V gene, and the cause of the rest is unknown. V and J calls and clone size are those listed in that table; D and trimming were worked out from the DNA. This sample comprises 150,000 to 200,000 clones, 89% of them detected only once. The ten largest clonotypes hold about 2.2% of the sample.

In the prospective study, participants were roughly 18 to 95 years old, resided in around 25 geographic areas of the United States, and were enrolled through a virtual design. In the prospective study, participants were assigned to cohorts based on the clinical history participants reported in a screening survey and a study questionnaire. In the prospective study, mobile phlebotomists collected whole blood, serum and a nasopharyngeal or oropharyngeal swab from each participant. Prospective study participants could optionally give additional blood draws and questionnaires over an approximately two-month period. Blood samples from the prospective study were shipped frozen or at room temperature prior to DNA extraction. These data originate in a study of blood T cell repertoires in COVID-19 (dated by TCRdb to about 2020). Turning to the overall study: Collaborator samples came from the United States, Italy and Spain and covered acute and convalescent phases of COVID-19. A de-identified subject ID, COVID-19 status, age in years and sex were almost always included in the sample metadata. Samples came from the ongoing ImmuneRACE study (first 160 participants) plus 1,254 subjects from 6 global collaborators. The material from the prospective study consisted of cDNA or gDNA derived from T cells, B-cell-depleted T cells, or PBMCs. Where available, HLA class I and class II types were obtained from metadata supplied by the sample provider rather than from assay-based typing. The repertoires were made available in a free public database intended to serve as a resource for research on the immune response to SARS-CoV-2. Deeply sampled blood TCRbeta repertoires from subjects exposed to, actively infected with, or recovered from COVID-19 were included in the dataset. What the work shows at the level of the full study, not this receptor alone: The quantity of clinical and demographic metadata differed by source and by participant and was supplied without curation.

For this chain, trimming is 8 bases at the V end and 2 bases at the J end, and the number of junction bases without a gene match is 1. Including the terminal cysteine and phenylalanine, the CDR3 comprises 12 residues. Only the CDR3 region is kept as DNA, spanning 36 bases read in frame from base 1. The germline V gene sets CDR1 to SGHTA and CDR2 to FQGNSA. This receptor was identified in a woman aged 40 to 50 with acute COVID-19. The V gene is TRBV7-2 and the J gene is TRBJ2-7; TRBD1 agrees with 9 junctional bases. The sequencing sample was made of PBMCs or T cells enriched from blood (not recorded which). This receptor has the CDR3 CASRDRAYEQYF. The nucleotides read TGTGCCAGCCGGGACAGGGCCTACGAGCAGTACTTC.